Below are 5 T cell receptor beta chains sequenced from a single sample in a study of T cells in Graves' hyperthyroidism and ophthalmopathy. Amplified TCR beta CDR3 regions derived from RNA transcripts. HTBI primers were used for first-round RT-PCR of the TCR CDR3. A single record per CDR3 protein comes from TCRdb applying MiXCR to the multiplex PCR reads. The table includes about half a million distinct CDR3 sequences, 15% to 20% detected once. Sequenced material: blood. The receptors shown here come from a woman in her 30s with Graves' ophthalmopathy.

This clonotype was seen ten or more times. The chain joins TRBV2 to TRBJ1-5; no clear D gene. This CDR3 comprises 16 residues. Trimming took 3 bases from V and 7 from J, leaving 19 bases between them. Germline assignment: CDR1 SNHLY and CDR2 FYNNEI. CDR3 coding DNA: TGTGCCAGCAGTGACTATTACAGCCTTAGGAAGCAGCCCCAGCATTTT. It encodes CASSDYYSLRKQPQHF.

This clonotype was observed a few times. This chain joins TRBV11-3 and TRBJ2-2, with TRBD1 identical over 7 bases. Germline V CDR1 and CDR2: SGHNT, YENEEA. The junction had 6 bases not matched to a gene; V was cut back by 4 bases and J by 7 bases. This CDR3 spans 14 amino acids. The CDR3 region is CASSSDRVSGELFF. CDR3 nucleotide sequence: TGTGCCAGCAGCTCCGACAGGGTCAGCGGGGAGCTGTTTTTT.

There are many counts of this clonotype. This sequence joins TRBV7-8 and TRBJ2-5, with D perhaps assigned TRBD1 or TRBD2 (6 bases each). This CDR3 region has 15 residues. The germline V gene encodes CDR1 SGHVS and CDR2 FQNEAQ. The germline V and J ends were trimmed by 2 bases and 2 bases, with 12 bases remaining between them. In nucleotides, the CDR3 is TGTGCCAGCAGCTTAAGGCGGGACAAGCAAGAGACCCAGTACTTC. Translating gives CASSLRRDKQETQYF.

This clonotype occurred a few times. A much larger clone lies a single base off, so this may be a read error. This sequence joins TRBV2 and TRBJ1-1, with a possible D match to TRBD1 (6 bases). The CDR3 is 13 residues long. The V gene's germline CDR1 is SNHLY and CDR2 FYNNEI. V was cut by 7 bases and J by 4 bases, with 13 bases left in between. CDR3 bases: TGTGCCAGCATCTCACAGGGTCCCACTGAAGCTTTCTTT. It encodes CASISQGPTEAFF. The full variable domain, its missing parts supplied by reference TRBV2 and TRBJ1-1, is EPEVTQTPSHQVTQMGQEVILRCVPISNHLYFYWYRQILGQKVEFLVSFYNNEISEKSEIFDDQFSVERPDGSNFTLKIRSTKLEDSAMYFCASISQGPTEAFFGQGTRLTVV.

This clonotype has only a few counts. The chain recombines TRBV6-1 with TRBJ2-3; no definite D call. Germline-derived CDR1 and CDR2 are MNHNS and SASEGT. V was pared by 9 bases and J by 5 bases, with 12 bases between. The CDR3 extends over 12 amino acids. The CDR3 loop is CASHGPVDTQYF. The CDR3 DNA is TGTGCCAGTCATGGCCCGGTAGATACGCAGTATTTT.